This T cell receptor (beta chain) was sequenced for a study of blood T cell repertoires in COVID-19. Whole-study context: Samples representing acute and convalescent COVID-19 were sourced from the United States, Italy and Spain. T cells, B-cell-depleted T cells, or PBMCs supplied cDNA or gDNA.

Trimming took 6 bases from V and 6 from J; bases not matched to a gene: 8. The CDR3 length is 15 residues. The V gene's germline CDR1 is LNHDA and CDR2 SQIVND (reference sequence). Study processing details: Amplification from reference gene primers served as the basis for estimated nucleated cell counts. Profiled with immunoSEQ multiplex PCR; TCRdb holds only in-frame clones, not every one. V, J and clone size were drawn from that table, and D and trimming were deduced from the DNA. The table shows 180,000 or so clones, with approximately 84% occurring only once. The chain uses TRBV19 and TRBJ2-1, with 10 positions matching TRBD2. The sequencing sample was made of peripheral blood. The receptor was isolated from a human donor with acute or convalescent COVID-19. The donor label of this sample is uncertain. The CDR3, as DNA: TGTGCCAGTAGAGGACTAGCGGCTATGAGCAATGAGCAGTTCTTC. Translating it yields CASRGLAAMSNEQFF.